This passage covers 2 T cell receptor beta chains from one sample sequenced in a study of neurological immune-mediated disorders. TCRdb passed the 5' RACE reads through MiXCR, listing each CDR3 protein once. The sample records about 50,000 distinct CDR3 sequences, 10% being singletons. Sequencing was performed on PBMCs. These receptors were obtained from a woman between 40 and 50 years old with HTLV-1-associated myelopathy (HAM/TSP).

This chain links TRBV19 with TRBJ2-7; 8 bases fit TRBD1. Trimming removed 6 bases from V and 2 bases from J; junction bases left unmatched: 6. The CDR3 extends over 14 amino acids. Germline V lookup: CDR1 LNHDA, CDR2 SQIVND (reference sequence). The CDR3, as DNA: TGTGCCAGTAGCGGGACAGGCCGAGCCTACGAGCAGTACTTC. As protein: CASSGTGRAYEQYF.

This clonotype was recorded a few times. The J gene is TRBJ1-1, the V gene TRBV30, with D perhaps matching TRBD1 (5 bases). The germline gives CDR1 GTSNPN, CDR2 SVGIG (reference sequence). The CDR3 totals 14 residues. The ends were cut back, 4 bases at V and 3 bases at J, with 15 bases in the middle. CDR3 sequence reads: CAWMVRGGDTEAFF. CDR3 nucleotides: TGTGCCTGGATGGTCCGGGGCGGGGACACTGAAGCTTTCTTT.